This T cell receptor (beta chain) appears in the sequencing data of a study of Graves' ophthalmopathy and Graves' hyperthyroidism. This clonotype appeared a few times. The junction differs from germline at one of its ends, possibly a read error. Germline V gene sequence: CDR1 ENHRY, CDR2 SYGVKD. The CDR3 extends over 15 amino acids. The authors amplified TCR beta CDR3 regions, and they did so from RNA transcripts for repertoire sequencing. RT-PCR in the first round used HTBI primers; a second-round multiplex PCR followed. TCRdb reprocessed the multiplex PCR reads via MiXCR and lists one record per CDR3 protein. The profile shows about 700,000 distinct CDR3 sequences, 35% to 50% of them singletons.

The source is an adult man with Graves' ophthalmopathy. What was sequenced was peripheral blood. V and J are TRBV10-3 and TRBJ2-7; D not certain. The CDR3 DNA sequence: TGTGCCAGCAGTTATCTAGTCGGCGGAGACTACGAGCAGTACTTC. It yields the protein CASSYLVGGDYEQYF.